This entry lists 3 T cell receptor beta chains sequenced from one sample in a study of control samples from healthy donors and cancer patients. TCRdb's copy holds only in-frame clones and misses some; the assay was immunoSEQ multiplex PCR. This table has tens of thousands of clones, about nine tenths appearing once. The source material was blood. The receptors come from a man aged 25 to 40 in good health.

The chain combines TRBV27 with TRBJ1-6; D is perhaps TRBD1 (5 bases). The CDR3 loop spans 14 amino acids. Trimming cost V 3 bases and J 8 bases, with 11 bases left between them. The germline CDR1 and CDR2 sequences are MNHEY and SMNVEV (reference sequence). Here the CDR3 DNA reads TGTGCCAGCAGTTTTAGGGACGGCTATTCACCCCTCCACTTT. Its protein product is CASSFRDGYSPLHF.

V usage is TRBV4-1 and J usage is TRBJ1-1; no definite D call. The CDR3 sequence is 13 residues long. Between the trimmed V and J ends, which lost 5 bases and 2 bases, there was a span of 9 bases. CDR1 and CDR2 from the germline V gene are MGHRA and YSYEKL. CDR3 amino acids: CASSSPDNTEAFF. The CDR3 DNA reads TGCGCCAGCAGCAGTCCGGACAACACTGAAGCTTTCTTT.

In DNA form, the CDR3 reads TGTGCCAGCAGCTCCAGGGGCTCCTACGAGCAGTACTTC. It codes for CASSSRGSYEQYF. J is TRBJ2-7 and V is TRBV7-2; tentative D call: TRBD1 (6 bases). This CDR3 spans 13 amino acids. The ends were cut back, 4 bases at V and 0 bases at J, with 7 bases in the middle. The germline V gene encodes CDR1 SGHTA and CDR2 FQGNSA.